Each of the 19 T cell receptor beta chains below was sequenced from the same sample in a study of cytomegalovirus exposure and HLA in healthy donors. The PCR employed 60 Vbeta primers together with 13 Jbeta primers. The data were produced by immunoSEQ multiplex PCR, yet TCRdb's version contains in-frame clones alone and is incomplete. This table lists around 50,000 clones. The sample comprised PBMCs. Receptors originate from a woman aged 45-59 years in good health and CMV-seropositive.

This chain joins TRBV7-2 and TRBJ2-7; D is possibly TRBD2 (6 bases). Trimming left V 5 bases short and J 7 bases short, with 15 bases between. This CDR3 contains 13 residues. The germline V gene encodes CDR1 SGHTA and CDR2 FQGNSA. The CDR3 DNA sequence: TGTGCCAGCAGCGCGGACTACCTTGGGGAGCAGTACTTC. Amino acids: CASSADYLGEQYF.

The chain's CDR3 is CASSESSGYNEQFF. CDR3 nucleotide sequence: TGCGCCAGCAGTGAATCTAGCGGCTACAATGAGCAGTTCTTC. The V call is TRBV10-1, the J call TRBJ2-1, with TRBD2 matching over 7 bases. CDR3 size: 14 residues. Germline assignment: CDR1 WNHNN and CDR2 SYGVQD (reference sequence). V trimming: 3 bases; J trimming: 3 bases; junction bases outside the gene matches: 2.

The V and J genes are TRBV2 and TRBJ1-6, with 7 bases aligning to TRBD1. The CDR3 contains 13 residues. J lost 6 bases, V lost 8 bases, and 4 bases had no gene match. Germline V gives CDR1 SNHLY, CDR2 FYNNEI. The CDR3 DNA follows: TGTGCCAGCGGGGGACAGATTAATTCACCCCTCCACTTT. Residues: CASGGQINSPLHF. Drawing the rest from reference TRBV2 and TRBJ1-6, the complete variable domain is EPEVTQTPSHQVTQMGQEVILRCVPISNHLYFYWYRQILGQKVEFLVSFYNNEISEKSEIFDDQFSVERPDGSNFTLKIRSTKLEDSAMYFCASGGQINSPLHFGNGTRLTVT.

This rearrangement joins TRBV30 to TRBJ1-4; 9 bases map to TRBD1. V lost 8 bases, J lost 6 bases, and 13 bases stayed unmatched. Germline V lookup: CDR1 GTSNPN, CDR2 SVGIG (reference sequence). The CDR3 covers 15 residues. The CDR3 spells CAVGRFDRGDEKLFF. The CDR3 coding sequence is TGTGCCGTAGGCCGATTCGACAGGGGGGATGAAAAACTGTTTTTT.

The chain carries TRBV19 and TRBJ1-3; the D gene is possibly TRBD1 (5 bases). Germline V gene sequence: CDR1 LNHDA, CDR2 SQIVND (reference sequence). This CDR3 is built from 13 residues. The V end was cut by 3 bases, the J end by 8 bases, with 11 bases between. This chain's CDR3 is CASSMTVEDTIYF. The DNA for the CDR3 is TGTGCCAGTAGTATGACAGTGGAAGACACCATATATTTT.

The gene calls are TRBV28 and TRBJ1-1; D might be TRBD1 (5 bases). The CDR3 totals 16 residues. Germline V gene data show CDR1 as MDHEN and CDR2 as SYDVKM. V was trimmed by 4 bases and J by 1 base, leaving 16 bases between them. CDR3 nucleotide sequence: TGTGCCAGCAGTTCCTCCCTGGGGACTGCGAACACTGAAGCTTTCTTT. Its protein product is CASSSSLGTANTEAFF.

The gene calls are TRBV29-1 and TRBJ1-1; D is ambiguous. Looked up from germline, CDR1 is SQVTM and CDR2 is ANQGSEA. This CDR3 contains 11 residues. The ends were cut back, 8 bases at V and 3 bases at J, with 10 bases in the middle. CDR3 protein: CSSDKDTEAFF. The CDR3 DNA reads TGCAGCTCTGACAAGGACACTGAAGCTTTCTTT.

The chain joins TRBV6-6 to TRBJ2-7; TRBD1 aligns across 7 bases. CDR1 is MNHNY and CDR2 is SVGAGI in the germline V gene (reference sequence). V lost 7 bases, J lost 6 bases, and 12 bases stayed unmatched. This CDR3 spans 14 amino acids. CDR3 amino acids: CASTRGGFQGEQYF. The CDR3 coding sequence is TGTGCCAGCACTAGAGGGGGCTTTCAGGGCGAGCAGTACTTC.

The chain combines TRBV25-1 with TRBJ1-3, with D perhaps TRBD1 (5 bases). Looked up from germline, CDR1 is MGHDK and CDR2 is SYGVNS. Trimming took off 8 bases at V and 0 bases at J, with 8 bases between the two ends. This CDR3 comprises 13 residues. The CDR3 loop is CASLDSSGNTIYF. The CDR3 nucleotides read TGTGCCAGCCTAGACAGCTCTGGAAACACCATATATTTT. The whole variable domain, filled in from reference TRBV25-1 and TRBJ1-3, reads EADIYQTPRYLVIGTGKKITLECSQTMGHDKMYWYQQDPGMELHLIHYSYGVNSTEKGDLSSESTVSRIRTEHFPLTLESARPSHTSQYLCASLDSSGNTIYFGEGSWLTVV.

The CDR3 sequence: CASSQEHSSNQETQYF. CDR3 nucleotide sequence: TGTGCCAGCAGCCAGGAGCATAGCAGCAACCAAGAGACCCAGTACTTC. The gene calls are TRBV4-2 and TRBJ2-5; D call uncertain. The germline V gene encodes CDR1 LGHNA and CDR2 YNFKEQ. V lost 3 bases to trimming and J lost 0 bases, with 14 bases between them. This CDR3 contains 16 residues.

The chain employs TRBV27 and TRBJ1-4, with TRBD1 identical over 8 bases. This CDR3 has 16 residues. In germline, CDR1 is MNHEY, CDR2 SMNVEV (reference sequence). The ends lost 3 bases at V and 6 bases at J; junction bases unmatched: 9. The CDR3 is CASSLGTGGSDEKLFF. The CDR3, as DNA: TGTGCCAGCAGTTTGGGCACAGGGGGGTCGGATGAAAAACTGTTTTTT. Looking up the rest from reference TRBV27 and TRBJ1-4 gives the full variable domain: EAQVTQNPRYLITVTGKKLTVTCSQNMNHEYMSWYRQDPGLGLRQIYYSMNVEVTDKGDVPEGYKVSRKEKRNFPLILESPSPNQTSLYFCASSLGTGGSDEKLFFGSGTQLSVL.

Remarks on this clone: Germline is not matched at one junction end, which may reflect a read error. The chain carries TRBV6-1 and TRBJ1-2; TRBD1 matches at 7 bases. Germline-derived CDR1 and CDR2 are MNHNS and SASEGT. The CDR3 extends over 13 amino acids. CDR3 protein: CASSEDRAAGYTF. The CDR3 nucleotides are TGTGCCAGCAGCGAAGACAGGGCGGCCGGCTACACCTTC.

The V gene is TRBV5-1, the J gene TRBJ2-2; 8 bases fit TRBD1. V trimming: 0 bases; J trimming: 3 bases; junction bases outside the gene matches: 4. The CDR3 sequence is 16 residues long. In germline, CDR1 is SGHRS, CDR2 YFSETQ. The CDR3 here is CASSLVDRGDTGELFF. The CDR3 coding sequence is TGCGCCAGCAGCTTGGTAGACAGGGGTGACACCGGGGAGCTGTTTTTT.

This chain connects TRBV5-4 to TRBJ2-1, with 9 positions matching TRBD2. CDR3 size: 16 residues. From germline, CDR1 is SGHNT and CDR2 YYREEE (reference sequence). V trimming: 4 bases; J trimming: 9 bases; junction bases outside the gene matches: 14. The CDR3 protein is CASSAGGGRASVEQFF. The DNA for the CDR3 is TGTGCCAGCAGCGCCGGAGGCGGGAGGGCCTCGGTTGAGCAGTTCTTC.

The rearrangement uses TRBV19 and TRBJ2-1; 7 nucleotides line up with TRBD2. The CDR3 length is 14 residues. J lost 3 bases, V lost 4 bases, and 3 bases had no gene match. From germline, CDR1 is LNHDA and CDR2 SQIVND (reference sequence). The chain's CDR3 is CASSRSGVYNEQFF. CDR3 sequence (DNA): TGTGCCAGTAGTAGGAGCGGGGTCTACAATGAGCAGTTCTTC.

The chain uses TRBV6-1 and TRBJ2-2; D ambiguous. V was shortened by 7 bases and J by 1 base, with 4 bases between the two germline ends. CDR1 and CDR2 (germline): MNHNS, SASEGT. This CDR3 is 12 amino acids long. CDR3 DNA: TGTGCCAGCACAGTGAACACCGGGGAGCTGTTTTTT. Protein product: CASTVNTGELFF.

This chain connects TRBV2 to TRBJ1-3; D gene uncertain. This CDR3 region has 14 residues. The V end was cut by 6 bases, the J end by 4 bases, with 13 bases between. CDR1 SNHLY and CDR2 FYNNEI come from the germline V gene. CDR3 protein: CASRDPGGGNTIYF. CDR3 bases: TGTGCCAGCAGGGACCCCGGCGGGGGAAACACCATATATTTT.

The chain carries TRBV28 and TRBJ1-2; D gene unclear. Germline CDR1 MDHEN, CDR2 SYDVKM. The germline V and J ends were trimmed by 2 bases and 4 bases, with 11 bases remaining between them. This CDR3 has 14 residues. For the CDR3, the DNA is TGTGCCAGCAGTTTAACCCGTAGAACCTATGGCTACACCTTC. Its translation is CASSLTRRTYGYTF.

The chain couples TRBV5-5 to TRBJ1-2; weak D call: TRBD1 (6 bases). CDR1 and CDR2 from the germline V gene are SGHKS and YYEKEE (reference sequence). The CDR3 runs to 14 residues. The V and J ends lost 1 base and 6 bases respectively, with 13 bases between them. This chain's CDR3 is CASSLINRVNGYTF. The CDR3 region has the DNA TGTGCCAGCAGCTTGATTAACAGGGTCAATGGCTACACCTTC.